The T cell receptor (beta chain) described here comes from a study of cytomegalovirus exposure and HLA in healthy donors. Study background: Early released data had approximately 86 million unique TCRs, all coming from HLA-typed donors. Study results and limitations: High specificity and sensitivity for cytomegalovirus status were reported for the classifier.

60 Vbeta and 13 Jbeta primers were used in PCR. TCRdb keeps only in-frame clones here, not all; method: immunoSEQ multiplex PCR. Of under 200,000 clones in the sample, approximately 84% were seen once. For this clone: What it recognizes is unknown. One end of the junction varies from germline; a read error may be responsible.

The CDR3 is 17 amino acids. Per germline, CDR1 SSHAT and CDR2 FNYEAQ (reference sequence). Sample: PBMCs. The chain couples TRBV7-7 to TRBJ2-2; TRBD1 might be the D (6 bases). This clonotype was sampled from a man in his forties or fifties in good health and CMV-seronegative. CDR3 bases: TGTGCTAGCAGCTTAGAACGTTCCCAGGGGTTCACCGGGGAGCTGTTTTTT. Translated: CASSLERSQGFTGELFF. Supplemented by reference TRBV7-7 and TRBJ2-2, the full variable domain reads GAGVSQSPRYKVTKRGQDVTLRCDPISSHATLYWYQQALGQGPEFLTYFNYEAQPDKSGLPSDRFSAERPEGSISTLTIQRTEQRDSAMYRCASSLERSQGFTGELFFGEGSRLTVL.